The 30 T cell receptor beta chains presented below share a single source sample, sequenced in a study of cytomegalovirus exposure and HLA in healthy donors. Only in-frame clones appear in the TCRdb table, and some are missing; sequencing was by immunoSEQ multiplex PCR. This table has 150,000 to 200,000 clones, more than 70% appearing once. Sequencing was performed on PBMCs. The receptors were sampled from a woman under 30 in good health and CMV-seronegative.

The gene calls are TRBV9 and TRBJ2-6; 9 bases fit TRBD2. V lost 3 bases to trimming and J lost 3 bases; unmatched junction nucleotides: 7. CDR1 SGDLS and CDR2 YYNGEE come from the germline V gene. The CDR3 sequence is 17 residues long. In DNA form, the CDR3 reads TGTGCCAGCAGCGGACTAGCGGTTTATAGTGGGGCCAACGTCCTGACTTTC. It specifies CASSGLAVYSGANVLTF.

The chain joins TRBV5-1 to TRBJ1-3, with D maybe TRBD1 (5 bases). V lost 4 bases and J lost 3, with 17 bases in between. Germline V gives CDR1 SGHRS, CDR2 YFSETQ. The CDR3 has 16 residues. The CDR3 region is CASSGAGNGVGNTIYF. In nucleotides, the CDR3 is TGCGCCAGCAGCGGGGCAGGGAACGGAGTTGGAAACACCATATATTTT.

The chain couples TRBV23-1 to TRBJ2-6; D not resolved. TRBV23-1 belongs to the ORF category, with a function that is uncertain. Trimming took 0 bases from V and 5 from J, leaving 17 bases between them. CDR3 length: 18 residues. Here the CDR3 reads CASSQSVWRLWRANVLTF. CDR3 nucleotides: TGCGCCAGCAGTCAATCCGTTTGGCGACTCTGGAGGGCCAACGTCCTGACTTTC.

The rearrangement joins TRBV6-6 to TRBJ2-7; 7 bases align to TRBD2. Unmatched junction bases numbered 7, after V lost 5 bases and J lost 0 bases. CDR3 length: 15 residues. Germline CDR1 MNHNY, CDR2 SVGAGI (reference sequence). This CDR3 is CASSPLARYSYEQYF. In DNA form, the CDR3 reads TGTGCCAGCAGTCCACTAGCGAGATACTCCTACGAGCAGTACTTC.

This clone was detected only a few times. This chain links TRBV30 with TRBJ1-1, with 7 bases that match TRBD1. Trimming removed 3 bases from V and 1 base from J; junction bases left unmatched: 2. Germline values: CDR1 GTSNPN, CDR2 SVGIG (reference sequence). The CDR3 loop spans 13 amino acids. For the CDR3, the DNA is TGTGCCTGGAGGACAGGGAGGAACACTGAAGCTTTCTTT. This translates into CAWRTGRNTEAFF.

The CDR3 coding sequence is TGTGCCAGCAGCTTAGCGGCGGGAGGGCCGGAGCAGTTCTTC. Its protein product is CASSLAAGGPEQFF. The genes are TRBV7-9 and TRBJ2-1; 9 nucleotides match TRBD2. The CDR3 totals 14 residues. With V trimmed by 0 bases and J by 10 bases, 4 bases remained unmatched. Germline V lookup: CDR1 SEHNR, CDR2 FQNEAQ (reference sequence).

CDR3 DNA: TGTGCCAGCAGTGCACAGCGGGAGTACTTC. Its protein product is CASSAQREYF. V is TRBV2 and J is TRBJ2-5; D is possibly TRBD2 (6 bases). Trimming removed 4 bases from V and 12 bases from J, with 9 bases in between. The V gene's germline CDR1 is SNHLY and CDR2 FYNNEI. The CDR3 extends over 10 amino acids.

The chain joins TRBV15 to TRBJ1-4, with TRBD1 identical over 7 bases. The V gene end was trimmed by 3 bases and the J gene end by 7 bases; junction bases not matched to a gene: 8. This CDR3 has 15 residues. Germline CDR1 and CDR2: LNHNV and YYDKDF (reference sequence). The CDR3 reads CATSSAQGDIEKLFF. CDR3 in DNA: TGTGCCACCAGCAGTGCGCAGGGGGATATTGAAAAACTGTTTTTT.

The V call is TRBV5-1, the J call TRBJ1-2; TRBD1 might be the D (5 bases). V was pared by 6 bases and J by 0 bases, with 21 bases between. From germline, CDR1 is SGHRS and CDR2 YFSETQ. CDR3 length: 17 amino acids. CDR3 loop: CASTPFTGTQANYGYTF. The CDR3 nucleotides are TGCGCCAGCACCCCGTTCACCGGGACTCAAGCTAACTATGGCTACACCTTC.

V is TRBV21-1 and J is TRBJ2-7; the table's D call, TRBD1, has no DNA check behind it. TRBV21-1 is noted as a pseudogene. This CDR3 has 11 residues. DNA for the CDR3: TGTGCCAGCAGGGACACCTACGAGCAGTACTTC. Its protein product is CASRDTYEQYF.

The chain has TRBV7-2 and TRBJ2-3, with TRBD2 matching over 12 bases. CDR1 is SGHTA and CDR2 is FQGNSA in the germline V gene. The CDR3 is made up of 18 amino acids. The V gene end was trimmed by 1 base and the J gene end by 14 bases; junction bases not matched to a gene: 19. The CDR3 DNA follows: TGTGCCAGCAGCTTAGGCCGATGGACTAGCGGGGCAGCCGTGTATCCGTATTTT. The encoded protein is CASSLGRWTSGAAVYPYF.

This clone was seen a few times. The genes are TRBV6-4 and TRBJ2-1, with 10 bases fitting TRBD2. This CDR3 has 14 residues. V lost 6 bases to trimming and J lost 7 bases; unmatched junction nucleotides: 6. Germline assignment: CDR1 MRHNA and CDR2 SNTAGT. The DNA of the CDR3 is TGTGCCAGCAGCGCTAGCGGGAGTGCTAATGAGCAGTTCTTC. This translates into CASSASGSANEQFF.

The chain is built from TRBV4-1 and TRBJ1-2; TRBD1 aligns across 8 bases. Looked up from germline, CDR1 is MGHRA and CDR2 is YSYEKL. The V segment lost 0 bases and the J segment 8 bases; nucleotides outside the gene matches: 8. The CDR3 extends over 15 amino acids. This chain's CDR3 is CASSQDLQGAGGYTF. In DNA, the CDR3 is TGCGCCAGCAGCCAAGATCTTCAGGGGGCGGGAGGCTACACCTTC.

The chain employs TRBV9 and TRBJ2-5, with D perhaps matching TRBD2 (6 bases). V gave up 3 bases and J gave up 5 bases, with 17 bases separating them. In germline, CDR1 is SGDLS, CDR2 YYNGEE. The CDR3 contains 15 residues. In nucleotides, the CDR3 is TGTGCCAGCAGCGGGGACGTCCACGGGGGTGAGACCCAGTACTTC. Residues: CASSGDVHGGETQYF. The whole variable domain, filled in from reference TRBV9 and TRBJ2-5, reads DSGVTQTPKHLITATGQRVTLRCSPRSGDLSVYWYQQSLDQGLQFLIQYYNGEERAKGNILERFSAQQFPDLHSELNLSSLELGDSALYFCASSGDVHGGETQYFGPGTRLLVL.

The chain employs TRBV9 and TRBJ2-2; 11 positions agree with TRBD2. The CDR3 sequence is 16 residues long. V was pared by 4 bases and J by 5 bases, with 7 bases of the junction left unmatched. CDR1 is SGDLS and CDR2 is YYNGEE in the germline V gene. Here the CDR3 reads CASSTLLAGDTGELFF. Written as DNA, the CDR3 is TGTGCCAGCAGCACCTTACTAGCGGGGGATACCGGGGAGCTGTTTTTT.

The chain couples TRBV7-2 to TRBJ2-7; 8 bases are shared with TRBD2. The CDR3 contains 15 residues. Germline CDR1 reads SGHTA; CDR2 reads FQGNSA. The J segment lost 1 base and the V segment lost 3 bases, leaving 5 bases of the junction unmatched. The CDR3: CASSFAGGVSYEQYF. The CDR3 bases are TGTGCCAGCAGCTTTGCGGGGGGTGTGTCCTACGAGCAGTACTTC. Full variable domain (rest looked up from reference TRBV7-2 and TRBJ2-7): GAGVSQSPSNKVTEKGKDVELRCDPISGHTALYWYRQSLGQGLEFLIYFQGNSAPDKSGLPSDRFSAERTGGSVSTLTIQRTQQEDSAVYLCASSFAGGVSYEQYFGPGTRLTVT.

The V call is TRBV5-1, the J call TRBJ1-4; 7 bases are shared with TRBD1. Germline CDR1 is SGHRS and CDR2 is YFSETQ. This CDR3 region has 14 residues. The trim removed 4 bases at V and 8 bases at J, leaving 8 bases unmatched. The DNA for the CDR3 is TGCGCCAGCAGCGACAGGGACGGTGGGGAAAAACTGTTTTTT. It codes for CASSDRDGGEKLFF.

V is TRBV5-1 and J is TRBJ2-1, with D possibly matching TRBD1 (6 bases). Germline values: CDR1 SGHRS, CDR2 YFSETQ. This CDR3 has 13 residues. V dropped 3 bases and J dropped 8 bases, with 12 bases sitting between them. The CDR3 spells CASSSQQGYEQFF. In nucleotides, the CDR3 is TGCGCCAGCAGCTCCCAACAGGGTTATGAGCAGTTCTTC. Drawing the rest from reference TRBV5-1 and TRBJ2-1, the complete variable domain is KAGVTQTPRYLIKTRGQQVTLSCSPISGHRSVSWYQQTPGQGLQFLFEYFSETQRNKGNFPGRFSGRQFSNSRSEMNVSTLELGDSALYLCASSSQQGYEQFFGPGTRLTVL.

The chain links TRBV5-6 to TRBJ1-2; tentatively, D is TRBD1 (5 bases). Trimming cost V 0 bases and J 12 bases, with 21 bases left between them. Germline values: CDR1 SGHDT, CDR2 YYEEEE. CDR3 size: 15 residues. The CDR3 loop reads CASSLVLVAGRGDTF. The CDR3 DNA is TGTGCCAGCAGCTTGGTTTTAGTGGCAGGGCGGGGAGACACCTTC. Using reference TRBV5-6 and TRBJ1-2 for the parts outside the CDR3, the full variable domain is DAGVTQSPTHLIKTRGQQVTLRCSPKSGHDTVSWYQQALGQGPQFIFQYYEEEERQRGNFPDRFSGHQFPNYSSELNVNALLLGDSALYLCASSLVLVAGRGDTFGSGTRLTVV.

This chain joins TRBV4-2 and TRBJ1-3; 8 bases fit TRBD1. With V trimmed by 4 bases and J by 6 bases, 8 bases remained unmatched. The CDR3 loop spans 15 amino acids. Germline lookup yields CDR1 LGHNA and CDR2 YNFKEQ. CDR3 DNA sequence: TGTGCCAGCAGCCCTCATGGACAGGGCGAAAACACCATATATTTT. The encoded protein is CASSPHGQGENTIYF.

This chain joins TRBV6-5 and TRBJ1-1; maybe TRBD1 (6 bases). The germline V and J ends were trimmed by 2 bases and 9 bases, with 10 bases remaining between them. The CDR3 extends over 12 amino acids. Germline V CDR1 and CDR2: MNHEY, SVGAGI. The CDR3 DNA sequence: TGTGCCAGCAGTTACAGGGGGGGGCAAGCTTTCTTT. This codes for CASSYRGGQAFF.

There are a few counts of this clone. The chain is built from TRBV2 and TRBJ1-6, with TRBD1 as a possible D gene (5 bases). The CDR3 runs to 15 residues. Deletions cut 6 bases from V and 6 bases from J, with 15 bases between. CDR1 SNHLY and CDR2 FYNNEI come from the germline V gene. CDR3: CASRGLTLFNSPLHF. For the CDR3, the DNA is TGTGCCAGCAGGGGGCTTACGCTATTTAATTCACCCCTCCACTTT. The complete variable domain, with remaining parts taken from reference TRBV2 and TRBJ1-6, reads EPEVTQTPSHQVTQMGQEVILRCVPISNHLYFYWYRQILGQKVEFLVSFYNNEISEKSEIFDDQFSVERPDGSNFTLKIRSTKLEDSAMYFCASRGLTLFNSPLHFGNGTRLTVT.

The chain is built from TRBV5-1 and TRBJ2-1, with TRBD1 matching over 8 bases. Germline V lookup: CDR1 SGHRS, CDR2 YFSETQ. After removal of 3 bases from V and 6 bases from J, the junction contained 14 bases not matched to a gene. The CDR3 runs to 17 residues. The CDR3 region is CASSWVPGTGVGNEQFF. CDR3 nucleotides: TGCGCCAGCAGCTGGGTTCCCGGGACAGGAGTGGGCAATGAGCAGTTCTTC.

The V gene is TRBV5-4, the J gene TRBJ2-3; perhaps TRBD2 as D (6 bases). The V end lost 2 bases, the J end lost 1 base, and 8 bases lay between the germline ends. Per germline, CDR1 SGHNT and CDR2 YYREEE (reference sequence). The CDR3 contains 14 residues. DNA of the CDR3: TGTGCCAGCAGCTTCGGAGGGGGCACAGATACGCAGTATTTT. Its protein is CASSFGGGTDTQYF. The whole variable domain, filled in from reference TRBV5-4 and TRBJ2-3, reads ETGVTQSPTHLIKTRGQQVTLRCSSQSGHNTVSWYQQALGQGPQFIFQYYREEENGRGNFPPRFSGLQFPNYSSELNVNALELDDSALYLCASSFGGGTDTQYFGPGTRLTVL.

J is TRBJ1-2 and V is TRBV6-5; 9 nucleotides line up with TRBD1. Germline-derived CDR1 and CDR2 are MNHEY and SVGAGI. The CDR3 contains 14 residues. The V and J ends lost 6 bases and 5 bases, in that order; junction bases with no gene match: 7. CDR3 nucleotide sequence: TGTGCCAGCAGACACAGGGGGCCGGGGTATGGCTACACCTTC. Translating it yields CASRHRGPGYGYTF.

The chain recombines TRBV7-3 with TRBJ1-1; the D gene is possibly TRBD1 (6 bases). The CDR3 covers 13 residues. Trimming stripped 5 bases from V and 1 base from J, with 8 bases between. Germline V gene sequence: CDR1 SGHTA, CDR2 FQGTGA. The CDR3 DNA is TGTGCCAGCAGCGGACAGCCGAACACTGAAGCTTTCTTT. Translation: CASSGQPNTEAFF.

The chain joins TRBV6-1 to TRBJ1-2; 7 positions agree with TRBD1. The CDR3 has 13 amino acids. J lost 10 bases, V lost 5 bases, and 10 bases had no gene match. Germline-derived CDR1 and CDR2 are MNHNS and SASEGT. CDR3 protein: CASSLGQLLVYTF. CDR3 bases: TGTGCCAGCAGTCTGGGACAGCTCTTAGTCTACACCTTC.

This chain connects TRBV11-1 to TRBJ1-2; maybe TRBD1 (5 bases). The CDR3 sequence is 13 residues long. V lost 5 bases and J lost 6, with 13 bases in between. Germline values: CDR1 SGHAT, CDR2 FQDESV (reference sequence). CDR3 sequence: CASSPDSGNGYTF. The CDR3 DNA is TGTGCCAGCAGCCCCGACAGTGGGAATGGCTACACCTTC.

DNA for the CDR3: TGTGCCAGCAGACCACATCGTCAAGAGACCCAGTACTTC. Its protein product is CASRPHRQETQYF. The V call is TRBV27, the J call TRBJ2-5, with unresolved D. Looked up from germline, CDR1 is MNHEY and CDR2 is SMNVEV (reference sequence). This CDR3 is 13 amino acids long. V was shortened by 6 bases and J by 2 bases, with 10 bases between the two germline ends.

V and J are TRBV27 and TRBJ2-7, with a tentative D call TRBD2 (6 bases). Germline V gives CDR1 MNHEY, CDR2 SMNVEV (reference sequence). The CDR3 extends over 14 amino acids. The V and J ends lost 2 bases and 3 bases respectively, with 11 bases between them. In nucleotides, the CDR3 is TGTGCCAGCAGTTTAACGGGGGTAGTCTACGAGCAGTACTTC. Translation gives CASSLTGVVYEQYF.